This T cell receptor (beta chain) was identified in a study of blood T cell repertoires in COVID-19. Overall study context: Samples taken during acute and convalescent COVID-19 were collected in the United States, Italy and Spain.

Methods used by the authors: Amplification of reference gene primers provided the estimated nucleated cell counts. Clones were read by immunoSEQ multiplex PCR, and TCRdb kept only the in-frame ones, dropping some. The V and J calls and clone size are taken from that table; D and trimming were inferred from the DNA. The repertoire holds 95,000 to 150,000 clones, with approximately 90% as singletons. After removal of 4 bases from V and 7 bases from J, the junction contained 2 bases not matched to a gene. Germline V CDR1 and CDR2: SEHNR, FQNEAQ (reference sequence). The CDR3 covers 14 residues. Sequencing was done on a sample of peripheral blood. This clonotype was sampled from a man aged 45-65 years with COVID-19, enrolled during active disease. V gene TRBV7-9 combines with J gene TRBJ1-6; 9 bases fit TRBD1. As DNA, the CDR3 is TGTGCCAGCAGCTCCGGGACAGGGAATTCACCCCTCCACTTT. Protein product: CASSSGTGNSPLHF.